The TCR beta chain under discussion was sequenced for a study of Tregs in tolerant kidney transplant recipients (dated by TCRdb to between 2019 and 2020). As for the study more broadly: The transplants used related donors with nonmyeloablative bone marrow transplantation, and mixed chimerism in the human trials was transient. TCRbeta sequencing was used in the study to identify donor-specific regulatory T cells before combined kidney and bone marrow transplantation, and the identified cells were then tracked after transplant. Overall results and qualifications from the work: Biological reproducibility was not directly addressed, though technical replication error appeared minimal. Donor-specific Treg expansion exceeded global Treg expansion in tolerant patients, suggesting antigen-driven rather than nonspecific expansion. Because the study included only a small number of patients, the results must be confirmed in larger populations and under other immunosuppression protocols. Expanding Tregs with activated donor B cells appeared to identify the most biologically relevant and donor-specific TCRbeta repertoire. Because the PCR primers were changed over time for some patients, nucleotide-level comparison could not be performed across the samples from those patients.

The CDR3 covers 12 residues, taking in both the cysteine and the phenylalanine. The CDR3 was read in part: 27 bases, with the frame set at base 1. The germline V gene specifies SGDLS as CDR1 and YYNGEE as CDR2. Genomic DNA was extracted from sorted cells with the QIAGEN DNeasy Blood and Tissue Kit for TCRbeta CDR3 sequencing. Through immunoSEQ, high-throughput TCRbeta CDR3 sequencing was done commercially, including PCR amplification with internal controls and bias correction. As for the original processing: Unique productive TCRbeta sequences were defined by CDR3 nucleotide sequence where primers matched, otherwise by CDR3 amino acid sequence with Vbeta and Jbeta genes. To correct sorting error, sequences shared between sorted populations at a frequency ratio of 2:1 or less were removed; the rest were assigned to the higher population. Sequences were defined as donor-reactive when expanded at least 5-fold in CFSE-low cells versus unstimulated cells and present at a frequency of at least 0.01% in CFSE-low cells. Repertoire divergence was quantified by Jensen-Shannon divergence using the top 100 TCRbeta sequences ranked by frequency. For samples with multiple sequencing runs, sorting error was corrected separately for each run before the runs were pooled. Held by TCRdb, this immuneACCESS table contains in-frame sequences only and omits some clones. Under half of the omission traces to an unresolved V gene where checked; the cause of the rest is unknown. V and J calls and clone size follow that table, whereas D and trimming were derived from the DNA. The sample has fewer than 55,000 clones on record. The biggest ten clones account for about 0.82% of the sample.

According to the study, the label for this sample's time point signals: blood sample drawn before combined kidney and bone marrow transplant. Unstimulated Tregs (CD4+CD25+CD127-), CD4+ non-Tregs (CD4+CD25-), CD4 and CD8 cells were FACS-sorted from thawed PBMCs. The patients were a few recipients of combined kidney and bone marrow transplants from the ITN036ST trial, and samples were available only for these trial subjects. Healthy control blood was processed by Ficoll density gradient to PBMCs and cryopreserved; patient PBMCs were collected before and after transplant. Comments on this clone: Its antigen is currently not known. From the germline J gene comes the end of the CDR3, since the read stops 3 residues before it.

The TCR originated in a human donor who received a combined kidney and bone marrow transplant. Specimen: CD4+ T cells from blood, collected before the transplant. The chain uses TRBV9 and TRBJ1-2; the D gene is possibly TRBD1, with 6 bases matching. Partial CDR3 DNA: TGTGCCAGCAGCGCCGGGACACACGGC. Translated, this is CASSAGTHG. The CDR3, in full, reads CASSAGTHGYTF.